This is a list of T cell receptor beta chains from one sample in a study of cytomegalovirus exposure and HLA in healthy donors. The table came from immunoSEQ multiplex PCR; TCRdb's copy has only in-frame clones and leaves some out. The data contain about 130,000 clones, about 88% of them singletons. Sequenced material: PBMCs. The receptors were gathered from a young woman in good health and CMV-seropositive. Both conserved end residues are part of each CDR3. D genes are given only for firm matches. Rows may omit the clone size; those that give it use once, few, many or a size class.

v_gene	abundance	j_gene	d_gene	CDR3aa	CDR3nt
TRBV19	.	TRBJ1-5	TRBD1	CASSEGGALGQPQHF	TGTGCCAGTAGTGAAGGGGGCGCCTTAGGTCAGCCCCAGCATTTT
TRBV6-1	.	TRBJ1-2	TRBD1	CASSESGQGHYGYTF	TGTGCCAGCAGTGAATCGGGACAGGGGCACTATGGCTACACCTTC
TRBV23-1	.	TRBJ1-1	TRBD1	CASTSPPQGVGLQDTEAFF	TGCGCCAGCACCTCCCCCCCTCAGGGGGTTGGGCTTCAGGACACTGAAGCTTTCTTT
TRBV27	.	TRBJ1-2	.	CASRARGSYGYTF	TGTGCCAGCAGGGCTAGAGGGTCCTATGGCTACACCTTC
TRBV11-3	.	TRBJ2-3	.	CASSLAPDSGWGTDTQYF	TGTGCCAGCAGCTTAGCCCCTGACTCCGGGTGGGGCACAGATACGCAGTATTTT
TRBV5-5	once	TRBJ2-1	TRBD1	CASSPLGAGGHEQFF	TGTGCCAGCAGCCCGTTGGGTGCAGGGGGACATGAGCAGTTCTTC
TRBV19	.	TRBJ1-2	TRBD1	CASSITGAYGYTF	TGTGCCAGTAGTATCACAGGGGCCTATGGCTACACCTTC
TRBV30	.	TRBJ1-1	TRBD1	CAWSVGQGRVRTEAFF	TGTGCCTGGAGTGTAGGACAGGGAAGGGTTAGGACTGAAGCTTTCTTT
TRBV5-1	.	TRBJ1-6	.	CASSEPEGTMRYNSPLHF	TGCGCCAGCAGCGAGCCGGAGGGAACAATGAGGTATAATTCACCCCTCCACTTT
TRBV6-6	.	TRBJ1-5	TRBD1	CASRLTGGNQPQHF	TGTGCCAGCAGACTGACAGGGGGCAACCAGCCCCAGCATTTT
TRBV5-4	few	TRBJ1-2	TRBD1	CASSGGQGARGYTF	TGTGCCAGCAGCGGGGGACAGGGGGCGCGAGGCTACACCTTC
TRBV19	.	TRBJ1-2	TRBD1	CASSIQTGTGYTF	TGTGCCAGTAGTATCCAGACAGGGACGGGCTACACCTTC
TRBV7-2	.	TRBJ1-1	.	CASSLWLGGPDTEAFF	TGTGCCAGCAGCTTATGGTTAGGGGGTCCCGACACTGAAGCTTTCTTT
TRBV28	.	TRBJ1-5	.	CASSLYAGQPQHF	TGTGCCAGCAGTTTATATGCGGGTCAGCCCCAGCATTTT
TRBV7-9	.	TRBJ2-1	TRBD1	CASSLTGAQGNEQFF	TGTGCCAGCAGCTTAACAGGGGCCCAAGGCAATGAGCAGTTCTTC
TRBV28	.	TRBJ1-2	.	CATETPLDKNYGYTF	TGTGCCACCGAAACCCCCCTTGACAAGAACTATGGCTACACCTTC